The rows below give T cell receptor beta chains drawn from one sample of a study of CD8 T cells in Susac syndrome. TCRdb analysed the immunoSEQ multiplex PCR reads with MiXCR anew, one entry per CDR3 protein. The data contain approximately 230,000 distinct CDR3 sequences, 80% to 95% of them seen just once; the ten biggest clones take up 0.06% to 0.08%. The specimen sequenced was CD4+ T cells from PBMCs. These receptor sequences come from a human donor with multiple sclerosis. Both conserved end residues are part of each CDR3. A D gene is named only where the DNA matches it firmly. Size is omitted from some rows. Given values are once, few, many or a class for expanded clones.

- | TRBJ2-3 | TRBV27 | TRBD1 | CASRRQGPSTDTQYF | TGTGCCAGCAGGCGACAGGGGCCGAGCACAGATACGCAGTATTTT
- | TRBJ2-4 | TRBV6-1 | - | CASSEPGPLGGIQYF | TGTGCCAGCAGTGAACCGGGACCTTTAGGGGGCATTCAGTACTTC
- | TRBJ2-2 | TRBV20-1 | TRBD1 | CSAKDRGRNTGELFF | TGCAGTGCTAAAGACAGGGGGAGGAACACCGGGGAGCTGTTTTTT
- | TRBJ1-2 | TRBV28 | - | CASSSHTIRGGGYTF | TGTGCCAGCAGTTCCCACACTATCAGGGGAGGCGGCTACACCTTC
- | TRBJ2-3 | TRBV7-3 | - | CASLLITQYF | TGTGCCAGCCTACTTATCACGCAGTATTTT
- | TRBJ2-3 | TRBV24-1 | TRBD2 | CATRAGTWTSPPSTDTQYF | TGTGCCACCCGAGCCGGGACTTGGACTAGCCCTCCTTCCACAGATACGCAGTATTTT
- | TRBJ2-3 | TRBV6-6 | TRBD2 | CAGGTRTDTQYF | TGTGCCGGAGGGACTAGAACAGATACGCAGTATTTT
- | TRBJ1-5 | TRBV19 | - | CASSIDNRVPQPQHF | TGTGCCAGTAGTATAGATAACAGGGTTCCCCAGCCCCAGCATTTT
- | TRBJ1-1 | TRBV7-2 | - | CASSSFTTEAFF | TGTGCCAGCAGCTCTTTCACCACTGAAGCTTTCTTT
- | TRBJ1-2 | TRBV9 | - | CASSAGYYGYTF | TGTGCCAGCAGCGCCGGATACTATGGCTACACCTTC
- | TRBJ2-7 | TRBV6-1 | - | CASSEALRDYEQYF | TGTGCCAGCAGTGAAGCGCTCCGGGACTACGAGCAGTACTTC
once | TRBJ1-2 | TRBV19 | - | CASSPRARDNYGYTF | TGTGCCAGTAGTCCCCGGGCCAGGGATAACTATGGCTACACCTTC
- | TRBJ1-1 | TRBV2 | - | CASSDVEAFF | TGTGCCAGCAGTGATGTTGAAGCTTTCTTT
- | TRBJ2-1 | TRBV14 | TRBD2 | CASSQAGGAGEQFF | TGTGCCAGCAGCCAGGCGGGAGGGGCCGGTGAGCAGTTCTTC
- | TRBJ2-1 | TRBV20-1 | - | CSATDRLAYNEQFF | TGCAGTGCCACTGACAGGTTAGCTTACAATGAGCAGTTCTTC
- | TRBJ2-1 | TRBV7-2 | - | CASSPGVANNEQFF | TGTGCCAGCAGCCCCGGGGTAGCCAACAATGAGCAGTTCTTC